The clone carrying this T cell receptor beta chain was counted many times. Its antigen is as yet unknown. CDR3 length equals 16 residues. V lost 2 bases and J 0 bases, leaving 13 bases between the germline ends. From germline, CDR1 is KGHSH and CDR2 LQKENI. After CD4 positive bead selection, the CD4-negative fraction gave CD8 T cells. Two oligonucleotides, mixed equimolar, formed the beta constant-region primer covering TRBC1 and TRBC2. The ligated cDNA underwent four PCR rounds using SP2 and nested alpha and beta constant-region primers. A 12-nucleotide UMI and the SP2 primer were added to the cDNA 3' end by oligonucleotide ligation. In TCRdb, the UMI-ligation and nested PCR reads were re-called with MiXCR into one record per CDR3 protein. The sample shows more than 8,500 distinct CDR3 sequences, 5.5% to 6.5% of them seen only once. The data were obtained in a study of naive and memory T cell subsets.

General observations from the study: Gini index rose across naive, CM, EM and EMRA in CD4 and CD8.

The V and J genes are TRBV18 and TRBJ2-5, with D perhaps TRBD1 or TRBD2 (5 bases each). The sequence derives from a human donor in good health. Sample: CD4+ TEMRA cells from blood. Sample subset: effector memory re-expressing CD45RA, CD45RA+ CD27-. CDR3 amino acids: CASSPTSGTNQETQYF. Here the CDR3 DNA reads TGTGCCAGCTCACCAACCTCCGGGACCAACCAAGAGACCCAGTACTTC.